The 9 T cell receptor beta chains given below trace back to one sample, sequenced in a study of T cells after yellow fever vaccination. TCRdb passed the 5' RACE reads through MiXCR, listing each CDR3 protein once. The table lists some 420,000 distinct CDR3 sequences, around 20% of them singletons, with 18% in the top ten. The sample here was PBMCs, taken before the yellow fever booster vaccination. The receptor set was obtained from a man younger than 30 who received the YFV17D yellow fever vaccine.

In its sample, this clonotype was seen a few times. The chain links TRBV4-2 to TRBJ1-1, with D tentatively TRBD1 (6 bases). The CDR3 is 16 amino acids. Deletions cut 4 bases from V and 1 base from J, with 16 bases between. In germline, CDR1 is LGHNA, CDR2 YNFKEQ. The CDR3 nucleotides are TGTGCCAGCAGCCTACCTATACAGGGTGAGAACACTGAAGCTTTCTTT. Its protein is CASSLPIQGENTEAFF.

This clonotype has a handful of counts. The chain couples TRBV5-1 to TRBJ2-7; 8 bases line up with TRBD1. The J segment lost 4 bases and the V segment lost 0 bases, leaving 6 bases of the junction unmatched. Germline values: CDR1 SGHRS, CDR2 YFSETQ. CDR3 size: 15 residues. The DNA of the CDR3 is TGCGCCAGCAGCTTGGGGCGACAGGGGTCTTACGAGCAGTACTTC. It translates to CASSLGRQGSYEQYF.

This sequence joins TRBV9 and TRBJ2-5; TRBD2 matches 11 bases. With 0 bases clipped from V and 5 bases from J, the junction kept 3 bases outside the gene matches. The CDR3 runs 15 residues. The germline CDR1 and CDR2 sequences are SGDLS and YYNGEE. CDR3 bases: TGTGCCAGCAGCGTAGAGACTAGCGGGGTTGAGACCCAGTACTTC. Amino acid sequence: CASSVETSGVETQYF.

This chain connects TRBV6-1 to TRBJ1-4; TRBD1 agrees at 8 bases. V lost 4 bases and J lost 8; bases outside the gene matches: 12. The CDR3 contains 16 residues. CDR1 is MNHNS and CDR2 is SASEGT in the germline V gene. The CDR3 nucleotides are TGTGCCAGCAGTGGCCGGCAGACAGGGGAACGGGAAAAACTGTTTTTT. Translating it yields CASSGRQTGEREKLFF.

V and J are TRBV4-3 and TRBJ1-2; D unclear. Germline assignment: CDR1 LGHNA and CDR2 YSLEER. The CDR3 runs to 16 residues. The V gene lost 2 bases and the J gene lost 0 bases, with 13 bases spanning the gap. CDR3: CASSQSAGKTNYGYTF. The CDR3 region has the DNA TGCGCCAGCAGCCAAAGCGCGGGGAAGACTAACTATGGCTACACCTTC.

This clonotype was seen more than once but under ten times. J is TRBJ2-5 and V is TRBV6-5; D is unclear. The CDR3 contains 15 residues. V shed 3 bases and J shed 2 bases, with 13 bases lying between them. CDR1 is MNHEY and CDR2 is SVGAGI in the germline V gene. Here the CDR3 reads CASSYSSQPQETQYF. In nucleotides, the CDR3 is TGTGCCAGCAGTTATTCTTCACAGCCACAAGAGACCCAGTACTTC.

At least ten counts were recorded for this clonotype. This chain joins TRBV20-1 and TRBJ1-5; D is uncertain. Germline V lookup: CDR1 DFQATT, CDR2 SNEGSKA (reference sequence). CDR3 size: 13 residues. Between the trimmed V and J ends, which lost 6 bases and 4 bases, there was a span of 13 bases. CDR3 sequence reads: CSALRGYNQPQHF. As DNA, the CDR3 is TGCAGTGCCCTTCGAGGGTATAATCAGCCCCAGCATTTT.

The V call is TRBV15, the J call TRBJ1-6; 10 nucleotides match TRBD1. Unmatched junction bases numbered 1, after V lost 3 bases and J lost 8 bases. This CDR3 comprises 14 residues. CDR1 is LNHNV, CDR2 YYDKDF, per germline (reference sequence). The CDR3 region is CATSRGQGHSPLHF. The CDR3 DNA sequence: TGTGCCACCAGCAGGGGACAGGGGCATTCACCCCTCCACTTT.

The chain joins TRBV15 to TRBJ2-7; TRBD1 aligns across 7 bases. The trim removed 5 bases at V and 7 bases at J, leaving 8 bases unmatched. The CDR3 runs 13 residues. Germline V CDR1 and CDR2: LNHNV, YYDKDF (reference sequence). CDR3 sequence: CATSEDRFLEQYV. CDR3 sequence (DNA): TGTGCCACCAGCGAGGACAGGTTTTTAGAGCAGTACGTC.